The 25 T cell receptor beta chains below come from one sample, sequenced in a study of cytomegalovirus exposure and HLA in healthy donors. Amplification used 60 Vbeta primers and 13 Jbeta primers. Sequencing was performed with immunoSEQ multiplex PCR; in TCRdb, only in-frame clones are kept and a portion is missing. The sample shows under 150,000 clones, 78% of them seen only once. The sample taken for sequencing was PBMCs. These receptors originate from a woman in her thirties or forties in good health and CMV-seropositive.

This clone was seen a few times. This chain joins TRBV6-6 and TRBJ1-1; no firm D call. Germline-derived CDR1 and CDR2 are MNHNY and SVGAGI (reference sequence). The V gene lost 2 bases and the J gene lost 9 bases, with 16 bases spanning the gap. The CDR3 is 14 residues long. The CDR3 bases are TGTGCCAGCAGTTACCTGAGGTCGGGGTTGCAAGCTTTCTTT. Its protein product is CASSYLRSGLQAFF.

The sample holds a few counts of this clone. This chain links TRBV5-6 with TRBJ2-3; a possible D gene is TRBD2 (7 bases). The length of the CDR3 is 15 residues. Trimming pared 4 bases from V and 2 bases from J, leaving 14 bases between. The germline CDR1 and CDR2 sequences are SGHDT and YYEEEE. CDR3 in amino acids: CASSLRGGFTDTQYF. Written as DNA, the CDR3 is TGTGCCAGCAGCCTTAGGGGGGGTTTCACAGATACGCAGTATTTT.

CDR3 sequence reads: CASSQSSGRNNEQFF. The DNA of the CDR3 is TGTGCCAGCAGCCAAAGTAGCGGGAGGAACAATGAGCAGTTCTTC. V gene TRBV4-2 combines with J gene TRBJ2-1, with 10 bases that match TRBD2. Germline lookup yields CDR1 LGHNA and CDR2 YNFKEQ. V lost 2 bases, J lost 5 bases, and 3 bases stayed unmatched. The CDR3 contains 15 residues.

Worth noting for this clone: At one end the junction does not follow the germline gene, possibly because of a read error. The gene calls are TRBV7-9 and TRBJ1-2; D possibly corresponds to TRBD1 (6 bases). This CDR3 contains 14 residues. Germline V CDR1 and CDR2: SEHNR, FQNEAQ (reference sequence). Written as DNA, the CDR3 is TGTGCCAGCAGCTTAGGCGGACGGACAGATAGCTTTTCCTTC. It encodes CASSLGGRTDSFSF.

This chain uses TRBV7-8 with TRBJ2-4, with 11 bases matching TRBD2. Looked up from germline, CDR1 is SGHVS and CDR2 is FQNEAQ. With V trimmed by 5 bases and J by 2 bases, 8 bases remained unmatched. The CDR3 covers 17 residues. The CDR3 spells CASSLLTSGISKNIQYF. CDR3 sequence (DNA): TGTGCCAGCAGCCTCCTGACTAGCGGGATCTCCAAAAACATTCAGTACTTC.

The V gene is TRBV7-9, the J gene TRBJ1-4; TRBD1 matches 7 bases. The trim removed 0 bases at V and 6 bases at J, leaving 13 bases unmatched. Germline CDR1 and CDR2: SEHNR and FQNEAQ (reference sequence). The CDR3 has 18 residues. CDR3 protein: CASSLALGQARFDEKLFF. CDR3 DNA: TGTGCCAGCAGCTTAGCGCTAGGACAGGCACGCTTTGATGAAAAACTGTTTTTT.

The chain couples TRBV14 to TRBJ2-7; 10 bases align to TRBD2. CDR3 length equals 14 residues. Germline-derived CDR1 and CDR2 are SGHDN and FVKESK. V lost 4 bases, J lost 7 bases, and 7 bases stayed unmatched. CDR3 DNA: TGTGCCAGCAGCCCCCGGGTAGCGGGAGGTGAGCAGTACTTC. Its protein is CASSPRVAGGEQYF.

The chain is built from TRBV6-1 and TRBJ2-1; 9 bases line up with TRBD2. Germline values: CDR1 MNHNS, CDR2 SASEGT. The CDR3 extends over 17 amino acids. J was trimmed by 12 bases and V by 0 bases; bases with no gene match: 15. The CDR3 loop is CASSEAPYGTSSSGQFF. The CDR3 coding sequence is TGTGCCAGCAGTGAAGCGCCATATGGGACTAGCTCCAGTGGGCAGTTCTTC.

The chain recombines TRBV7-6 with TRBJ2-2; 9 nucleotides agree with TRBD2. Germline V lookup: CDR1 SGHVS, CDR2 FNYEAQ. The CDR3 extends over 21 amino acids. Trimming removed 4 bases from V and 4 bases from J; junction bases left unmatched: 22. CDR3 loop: CASSSTPAPGLAPRITGELFF. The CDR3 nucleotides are TGTGCCAGCAGCTCAACCCCAGCCCCGGGACTAGCTCCCCGAATCACCGGGGAGCTGTTTTTT.

CDR3 sequence (DNA): TGTGCCAGCAGCCCAAGCCCGAGAGGTTGGGAGGATGAGCAGTTCTTC. It yields the protein CASSPSPRGWEDEQFF. The chain uses TRBV7-6 and TRBJ2-1, with a possible D match to TRBD2 (6 bases). V lost 5 bases and J lost 8, with 22 bases in between. The CDR3 length is 16 residues. The germline gives CDR1 SGHVS, CDR2 FNYEAQ.

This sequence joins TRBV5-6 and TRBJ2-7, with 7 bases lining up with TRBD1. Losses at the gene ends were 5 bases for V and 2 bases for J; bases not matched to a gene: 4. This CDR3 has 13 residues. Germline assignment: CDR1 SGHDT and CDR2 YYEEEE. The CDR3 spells CASRLGGTYEQYF. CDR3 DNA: TGTGCCAGCAGGTTAGGGGGCACCTACGAGCAGTACTTC.

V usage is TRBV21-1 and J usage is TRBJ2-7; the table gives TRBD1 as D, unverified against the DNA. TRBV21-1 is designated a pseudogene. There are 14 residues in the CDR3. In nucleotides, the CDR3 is TGTGCCTTACCGGGACAGGGACATACCTACGAGCAGTACTTC. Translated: CALPGQGHTYEQYF.

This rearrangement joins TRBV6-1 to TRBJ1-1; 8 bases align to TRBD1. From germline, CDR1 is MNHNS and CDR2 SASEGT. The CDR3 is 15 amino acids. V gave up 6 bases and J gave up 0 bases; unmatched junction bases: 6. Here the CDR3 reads CASRVDRGMNTEAFF. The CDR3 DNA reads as TGTGCCAGCAGAGTTGACAGGGGCATGAACACTGAAGCTTTCTTT.

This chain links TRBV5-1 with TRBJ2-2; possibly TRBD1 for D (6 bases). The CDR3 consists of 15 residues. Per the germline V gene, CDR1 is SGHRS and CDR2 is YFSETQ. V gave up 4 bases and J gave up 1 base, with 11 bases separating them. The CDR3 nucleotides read TGCGCCAGCAGCACCGCACAGGGGAACACCGGGGAGCTGTTTTTT. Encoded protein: CASSTAQGNTGELFF.

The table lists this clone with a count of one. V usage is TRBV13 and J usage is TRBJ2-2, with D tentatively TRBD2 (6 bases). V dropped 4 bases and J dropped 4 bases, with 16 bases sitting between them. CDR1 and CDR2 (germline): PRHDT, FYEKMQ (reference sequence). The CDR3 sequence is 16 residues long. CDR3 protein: CASSSETRIATGELFF. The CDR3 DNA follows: TGTGCCAGCAGCTCTGAGACTAGAATTGCCACCGGGGAGCTGTTTTTT.

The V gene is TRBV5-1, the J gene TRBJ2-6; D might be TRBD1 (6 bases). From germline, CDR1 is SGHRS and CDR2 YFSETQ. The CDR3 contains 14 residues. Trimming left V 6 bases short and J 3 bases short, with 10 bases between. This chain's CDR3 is CASKTGSGANVLTF. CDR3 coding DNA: TGCGCCAGCAAAACAGGGAGTGGGGCCAACGTCCTGACTTTC.

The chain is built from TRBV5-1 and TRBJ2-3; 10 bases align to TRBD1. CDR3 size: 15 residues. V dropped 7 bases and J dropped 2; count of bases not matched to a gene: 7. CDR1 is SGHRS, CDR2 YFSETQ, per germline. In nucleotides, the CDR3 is TGCGCCAGCTTTATGGGACAGGGGTTCACAGATACGCAGTATTTT. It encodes CASFMGQGFTDTQYF.

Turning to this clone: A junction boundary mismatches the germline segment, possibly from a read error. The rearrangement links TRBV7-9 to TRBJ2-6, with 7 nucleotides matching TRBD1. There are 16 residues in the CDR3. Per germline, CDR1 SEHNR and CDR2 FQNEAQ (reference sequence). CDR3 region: CSSSSKTGTGANVLTF. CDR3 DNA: TGTTCCAGCAGCTCCAAGACAGGGACAGGGGCCAACGTCCTGACTTTC.

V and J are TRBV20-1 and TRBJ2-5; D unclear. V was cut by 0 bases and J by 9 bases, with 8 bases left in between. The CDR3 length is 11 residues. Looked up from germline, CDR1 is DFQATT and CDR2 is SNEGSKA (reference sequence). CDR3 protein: CSARDQTAQYF. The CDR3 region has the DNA TGCAGTGCTAGAGATCAGACTGCCCAGTACTTC.

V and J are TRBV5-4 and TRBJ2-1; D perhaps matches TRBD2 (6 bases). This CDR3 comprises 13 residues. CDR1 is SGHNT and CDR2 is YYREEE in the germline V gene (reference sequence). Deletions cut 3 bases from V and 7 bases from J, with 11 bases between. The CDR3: CASSSGTQNEQFF. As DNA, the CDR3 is TGTGCCAGCAGCTCCGGGACTCAGAATGAGCAGTTCTTC.

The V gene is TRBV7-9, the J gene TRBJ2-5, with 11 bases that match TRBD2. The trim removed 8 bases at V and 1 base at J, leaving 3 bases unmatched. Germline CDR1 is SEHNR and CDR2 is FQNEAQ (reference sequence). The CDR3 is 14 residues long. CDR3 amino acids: CASFTSGGQETQYF. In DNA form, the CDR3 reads TGTGCCAGCTTTACTAGCGGGGGCCAAGAGACCCAGTACTTC.

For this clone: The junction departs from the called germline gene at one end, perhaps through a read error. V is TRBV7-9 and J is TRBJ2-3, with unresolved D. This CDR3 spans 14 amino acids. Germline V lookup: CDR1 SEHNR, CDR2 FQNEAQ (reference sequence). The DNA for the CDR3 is TGTTCCAGCAGCTTAATCCTTCCCACAGATACGCAGTATTTT. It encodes CSSSLILPTDTQYF.

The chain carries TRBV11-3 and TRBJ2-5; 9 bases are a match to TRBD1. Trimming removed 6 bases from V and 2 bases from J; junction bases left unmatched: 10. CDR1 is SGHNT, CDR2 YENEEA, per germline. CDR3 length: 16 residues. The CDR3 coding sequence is TGTGCCAGCAGATTAACAGGGGGCGGTCGGCAAGAGACCCAGTACTTC. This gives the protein CASRLTGGGRQETQYF.

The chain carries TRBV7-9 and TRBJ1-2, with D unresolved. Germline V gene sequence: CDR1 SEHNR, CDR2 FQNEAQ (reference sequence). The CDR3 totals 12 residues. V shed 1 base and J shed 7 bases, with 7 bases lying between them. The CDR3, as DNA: TGTGCCAGCAGCTTAGGATCGCGTGGCTACACCTTC. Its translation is CASSLGSRGYTF. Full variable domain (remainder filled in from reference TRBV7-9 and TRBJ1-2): DTGVSQNPRHKITKRGQNVTFRCDPISEHNRLYWYRQTLGQGPEFLTYFQNEAQLEKSRLLSDRFSAERPKGSFSTLEIQRTEQGDSAMYLCASSLGSRGYTFGSGTRLTVV.

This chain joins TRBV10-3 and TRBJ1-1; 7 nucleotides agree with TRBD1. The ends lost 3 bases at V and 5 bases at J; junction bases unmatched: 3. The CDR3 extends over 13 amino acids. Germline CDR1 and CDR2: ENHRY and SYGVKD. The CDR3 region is CAISDSTGTEAFF. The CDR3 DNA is TGTGCCATCAGTGACTCGACAGGGACTGAAGCTTTCTTT.